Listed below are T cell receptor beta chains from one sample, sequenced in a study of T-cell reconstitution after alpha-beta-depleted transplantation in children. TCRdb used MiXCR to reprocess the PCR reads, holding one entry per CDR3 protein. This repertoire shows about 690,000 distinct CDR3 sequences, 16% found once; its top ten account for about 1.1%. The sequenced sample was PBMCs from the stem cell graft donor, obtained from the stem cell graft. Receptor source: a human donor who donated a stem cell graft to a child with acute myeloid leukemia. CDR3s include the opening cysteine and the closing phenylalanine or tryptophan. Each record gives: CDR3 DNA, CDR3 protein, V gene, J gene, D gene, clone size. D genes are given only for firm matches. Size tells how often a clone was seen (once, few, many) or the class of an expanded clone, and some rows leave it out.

TGTGCCACCAGCGGAAAAACGGGGACCTATGAAAAACTGTTTTTT	CATSGKTGTYEKLFF	TRBV15	TRBJ1-4	NA	few
TGTGCCAGCACCTTGGGACAGGGCAACCAAGAGACCCAGTACTTC	CASTLGQGNQETQYF	TRBV6-2/TRBV6-3	TRBJ2-5	TRBD1	NA
TGCGCCAGCAGCCGGGGGACAGGGGGAAACAAGGGCTCTGGAAACACCATATATTTT	CASSRGTGGNKGSGNTIYF	TRBV5-1	TRBJ1-3	TRBD1	NA
TGTGCCTGGAGAGGGAACACTGAAGCTTTCTTT	CAWRGNTEAFF	TRBV30	TRBJ1-1	NA	NA
TGTGCCAGCAGTTCATCTTTTGGACAGGGCTATGAAAAACTGTTTTTT	CASSSSFGQGYEKLFF	TRBV12-3/TRBV12-4	TRBJ1-4	TRBD1	few
TGTGCCAGCAGCTTAGGAGGGGCAGCGGGGTTAGCCAAAAACATTCAGTACTTC	CASSLGGAAGLAKNIQYF	TRBV11-2	TRBJ2-4	TRBD2	NA
TGCAGTGCTTCCTCGGGACAGGGAGGAGATACGCAGTATTTT	CSASSGQGGDTQYF	TRBV20-1	TRBJ2-3	TRBD1	NA
TGTGCCAGCAGCTCGGGAGGTTCGCCTGAAGCTTTCTTT	CASSSGGSPEAFF	TRBV5-5	TRBJ1-1	NA	NA
TGCAGTGCTAGCGGGGGGGCGCGAACCGGGGAGCTGTTTTTT	CSASGGARTGELFF	TRBV20-1	TRBJ2-2	TRBD2	many
TGTGCCACCAGTGATTCACAGGAAAGCACAGATACGCAGTATTTT	CATSDSQESTDTQYF	TRBV24-1	TRBJ2-3	NA	NA
TGCAGCGCATCGGGACAGAGCTTAAGCGGGCAGTACTTC	CSASGQSLSGQYF	TRBV29-1	TRBJ2-7	TRBD1	many
TGCAGTGCTAGAAGGCAGGGGGGCCGGGGGGTGAATGAGCAGTTCTTC	CSARRQGGRGVNEQFF	TRBV20-1	TRBJ2-1	NA	many
TGTGCCTGGAGTTCGGGACTTCGATCTGCTTTCTTT	CAWSSGLRSAFF	TRBV30	TRBJ1-1	NA	NA
TGCAGTGCTAGAGACACAGGGACAGGGGCCAATTCACCCCTCCACTTT	CSARDTGTGANSPLHF	TRBV20-1	TRBJ1-6	TRBD1	few
TGCAGCGTTTGGGGCAGGGAAGACGTCTCTGGGGCCAACGTCCTGACTTTC	CSVWGREDVSGANVLTF	TRBV29-1	TRBJ2-6	NA	few
TGTGCCAGCTCACCCAATCCGGGACCGAGGAACTATGGCTACACCTTC	CASSPNPGPRNYGYTF	TRBV18	TRBJ1-2	NA	few